This passage covers 18 T cell receptor beta chains from one sample sequenced in a study of blood T cell repertoires in COVID-19. TCRdb's copy holds only in-frame clones and misses some; the assay was immunoSEQ multiplex PCR. The sample contains about 190,000 clones, 70% to 85% of which appear only once. The source material was PBMCs or T cells enriched from blood (not recorded which). Receptor source: a woman in her 30s who had recovered from COVID-19.

This clone was detected only once. V usage is TRBV5-5 and J usage is TRBJ1-4, with unresolved D. In germline, CDR1 is SGHKS, CDR2 YYEKEE (reference sequence). The CDR3 contains 12 residues. V was shortened by 2 bases and J by 11 bases, with 10 bases between the two germline ends. The DNA of the CDR3 is TGTGCCAGCAGCTTCCCGAGAGGGAAACTGTTTTTT. It translates to CASSFPRGKLFF.

The chain combines TRBV6-5 with TRBJ2-1; maybe TRBD1 (6 bases). This CDR3 has 11 amino acids. Trimming stripped 6 bases from V and 13 bases from J, with 13 bases between. From germline, CDR1 is MNHEY and CDR2 SVGAGI. The CDR3 DNA follows: TGTGCCAGCAGCACACAGGGATCACAGTTCTTC. Translating gives CASSTQGSQFF.

The J gene is TRBJ1-2, the V gene TRBV6-5; D possibly corresponds to TRBD1 (6 bases). Per germline, CDR1 MNHEY and CDR2 SVGAGI. This CDR3 is built from 14 residues. Trimming removed 4 bases at V and 6 bases at J, with 15 bases between. The CDR3 region has the DNA TGTGCCAGCAGTTCCTCGGGAGGGGGACATGGCTACACCTTC. Protein product: CASSSSGGGHGYTF.

This chain links TRBV10-1 with TRBJ2-7; 7 bases are a match to TRBD1. Germline V gene data show CDR1 as WNHNN and CDR2 as SYGVQD (reference sequence). The J segment lost 0 bases and the V segment lost 9 bases, leaving 8 bases of the junction unmatched. This CDR3 is built from 14 residues. Here the CDR3 DNA reads TGCGCCAGTTCTCCGGGACAGTGCTCCTACGAGCAGTACGTC. This translates into CASSPGQCSYEQYV.

This clone was counted between two and nine times. This chain links TRBV27 with TRBJ1-2, with D perhaps TRBD1 (5 bases). This CDR3 spans 14 amino acids. V was shortened by 3 bases and J by 5 bases, with 13 bases between the two germline ends. CDR1 and CDR2 from the germline V gene are MNHEY and SMNVEV (reference sequence). CDR3 in DNA: TGTGCCAGCAGTTTGGGTCAGGGCCCTTATGGCTACACCTTC. Its translation is CASSLGQGPYGYTF.

The chain carries TRBV3-1 (or the pseudogene TRBV3-2) and TRBJ2-2; 8 bases line up with TRBD2. Germline trimming cut 4 bases from V and 9 bases from J; bases unmatched to any gene: 7. The CDR3 contains 14 residues. CDR1 is LGHDT and CDR2 is YNNKEL in the germline V gene (reference sequence). The CDR3 spells CASSPTGGVRELFF. The DNA for the CDR3 is TGTGCCAGCAGCCCTACGGGGGGGGTCCGGGAGCTGTTTTTT.

The sample holds a few counts of this clone. The same CDR3 is also encoded by other DNA sequences in this sample. V is TRBV12-3 or TRBV12-4 and J is TRBJ2-7; tentatively, D is TRBD1 (6 bases). V lost 5 bases and J 2 bases, leaving 10 bases between the germline ends. The CDR3 extends over 13 amino acids. Here the CDR3 DNA reads TGTGCCAGCAGTACCCGACAGGCCTACGAGCAGTACTTC. It codes for CASSTRQAYEQYF.

The genes are TRBV30 and TRBJ1-5; TRBD1 matches 8 bases. This CDR3 has 13 residues. Germline CDR1 reads GTSNPN; CDR2 reads SVGIG (reference sequence). The J segment lost 3 bases and the V segment lost 5 bases, leaving 3 bases of the junction unmatched. CDR3 bases: TGTGCCTGGGGACAGGGATTCAATCAGCCCCAGCATTTT. It is translated as CAWGQGFNQPQHF. Looking up the rest from reference TRBV30 and TRBJ1-5 gives the full variable domain: SQTIHQWPATLVQPVGSPLSLECTVEGTSNPNLYWYRQAAGRGLQLLFYSVGIGQISSEVPQNLSASRPQDRQFILSSKKLLLSDSGFYLCAWGQGFNQPQHFGDGTRLSIL.

This clone was recorded a few times. The chain combines TRBV29-1 with TRBJ1-2; 11 bases are shared with TRBD1. With 5 bases clipped from V and 7 bases from J, the junction kept 9 bases outside the gene matches. Germline assignment: CDR1 SQVTM and CDR2 ANQGSEA. This CDR3 is built from 14 residues. CDR3 bases: TGCAGCGTTCCCGAAGGACAGGGGGCGGGTGGCTACACCTTC. Encoded protein: CSVPEGQGAGGYTF. Full variable domain (missing parts from reference TRBV29-1 and TRBJ1-2): SAVISQKPSRDICQRGTSLTIQCQVDSQVTMMFWYRQQPGQSLTLIATANQGSEATYESGFVIDKFPISRPNLTFSTLTVSNMSPEDSSIYLCSVPEGQGAGGYTFGSGTRLTVV.

This chain links TRBV5-1 with TRBJ2-2; TRBD1 might be the D (6 bases). Germline CDR1 and CDR2: SGHRS and YFSETQ. The V end lost 4 bases, the J end lost 7 bases, and 14 bases lay between the germline ends. CDR3 length equals 14 residues. The CDR3 loop is CASSRTGIYGELFF. The CDR3 coding sequence is TGCGCCAGCAGCCGTACAGGGATTTACGGGGAGCTGTTTTTT. Looking up the rest from reference TRBV5-1 and TRBJ2-2 gives the full variable domain: KAGVTQTPRYLIKTRGQQVTLSCSPISGHRSVSWYQQTPGQGLQFLFEYFSETQRNKGNFPGRFSGRQFSNSRSEMNVSTLELGDSALYLCASSRTGIYGELFFGEGSRLTVL.

The CDR3 here is CASSVGQGRNEKLFF. CDR3 nucleotide sequence: TGTGCCAGCAGCGTTGGACAGGGCCGAAATGAAAAACTGTTTTTT. This chain joins TRBV9 and TRBJ1-4; 8 bases line up with TRBD1. Germline CDR1 is SGDLS and CDR2 is YYNGEE. Trimming at V came to 2 bases and at J to 5 bases, leaving 5 bases not matched to a gene. The CDR3 has 15 residues.

The genes are TRBV5-4 and TRBJ1-1; D is ambiguous. In germline, CDR1 is SGHNT, CDR2 YYREEE (reference sequence). The germline V and J ends were trimmed by 3 bases and 2 bases, with 8 bases remaining between them. The CDR3 consists of 13 residues. As DNA, the CDR3 is TGTGCCAGCAGCTCTCCGGGTAACACTGAAGCTTTCTTT. This gives the protein CASSSPGNTEAFF.

The chain joins TRBV30 to TRBJ2-7, with D maybe TRBD2 (5 bases). The germline V gene encodes CDR1 GTSNPN and CDR2 SVGIG (reference sequence). This CDR3 has 15 amino acids. V shed 1 base and J shed 3 bases, with 16 bases lying between them. The CDR3 sequence is CAWSDHSESGYEQYF. The CDR3 DNA follows: TGTGCCTGGAGTGACCATAGCGAGTCGGGCTACGAGCAGTACTTC.

This chain connects TRBV19 to TRBJ1-5, with a possible D match to TRBD1 (5 bases). The V gene lost 6 bases and the J gene lost 0 bases, with 6 bases spanning the gap. In germline, CDR1 is LNHDA, CDR2 SQIVND (reference sequence). The CDR3 sequence is 13 residues long. The DNA of the CDR3 is TGTGCCAGTAGGACAGCTAGCAATCAGCCCCAGCATTTT. This translates into CASRTASNQPQHF.

This rearrangement joins TRBV2 to TRBJ1-2, with D perhaps matching TRBD1 (5 bases). The V end lost 5 bases, the J end lost 2 bases, and 9 bases lay between the germline ends. The germline gives CDR1 SNHLY, CDR2 FYNNEI. The CDR3 is 13 amino acids. This chain's CDR3 is CASSLTENYGYTF. Written as DNA, the CDR3 is TGTGCCAGCAGTCTGACAGAAAACTATGGCTACACCTTC.

The chain carries TRBV27 and TRBJ2-5; maybe TRBD1 (6 bases). V was cut by 2 bases and J by 1 base, with 14 bases left in between. CDR1 and CDR2 from the germline V gene are MNHEY and SMNVEV (reference sequence). This CDR3 is 16 amino acids long. CDR3 protein: CASSLRTGPLQETQYF. DNA for the CDR3: TGTGCCAGCAGTTTAAGAACAGGGCCCCTCCAAGAGACCCAGTACTTC.

The V call is TRBV18, the J call TRBJ1-5, with 8 nucleotides matching TRBD1. The trim removed 5 bases at V and 2 bases at J, leaving 8 bases unmatched. This CDR3 contains 16 residues. Germline CDR1 reads KGHSH; CDR2 reads LQKENI. CDR3 nucleotides: TGTGCCAGCTCAGTAACGCAGGGGGCTGGCAATCAGCCCCAGCATTTT. Protein: CASSVTQGAGNQPQHF.

The sample holds one count of this clone. The V gene is TRBV2, the J gene TRBJ2-5; 7 bases are a match to TRBD2. The germline gives CDR1 SNHLY, CDR2 FYNNEI. V was pared by 5 bases and J by 3 bases, with 3 bases of the junction left unmatched. The CDR3 totals 13 residues. CDR3 sequence reads: CASSWLAEETQYF. The CDR3 bases are TGTGCCAGCAGTTGGCTAGCGGAAGAGACCCAGTACTTC.